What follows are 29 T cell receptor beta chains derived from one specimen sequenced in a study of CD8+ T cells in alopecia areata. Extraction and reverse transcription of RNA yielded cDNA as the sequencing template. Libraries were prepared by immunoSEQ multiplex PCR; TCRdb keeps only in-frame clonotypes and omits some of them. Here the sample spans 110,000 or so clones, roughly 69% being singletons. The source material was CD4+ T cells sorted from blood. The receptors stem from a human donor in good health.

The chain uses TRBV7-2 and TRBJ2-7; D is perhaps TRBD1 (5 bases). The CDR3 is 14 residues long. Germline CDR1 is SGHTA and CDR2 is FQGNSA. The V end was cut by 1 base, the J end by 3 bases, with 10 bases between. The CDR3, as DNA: TGTGCCAGCAGCTTAGGGCCAGGGTTCTACGAGCAGTACTTC. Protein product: CASSLGPGFYEQYF.

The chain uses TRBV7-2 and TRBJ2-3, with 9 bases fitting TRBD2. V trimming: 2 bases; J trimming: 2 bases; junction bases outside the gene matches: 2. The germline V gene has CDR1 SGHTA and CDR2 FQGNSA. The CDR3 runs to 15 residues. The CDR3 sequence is CASSLLAGHTDTQYF. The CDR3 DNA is TGTGCCAGCAGCTTACTAGCGGGGCACACAGATACGCAGTATTTT.

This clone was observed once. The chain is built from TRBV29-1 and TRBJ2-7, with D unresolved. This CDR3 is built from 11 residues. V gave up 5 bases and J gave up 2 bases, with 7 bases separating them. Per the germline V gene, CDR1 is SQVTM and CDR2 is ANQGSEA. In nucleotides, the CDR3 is TGCAGCGTTAAGACCGCCTACGAGCAGTACTTC. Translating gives CSVKTAYEQYF.

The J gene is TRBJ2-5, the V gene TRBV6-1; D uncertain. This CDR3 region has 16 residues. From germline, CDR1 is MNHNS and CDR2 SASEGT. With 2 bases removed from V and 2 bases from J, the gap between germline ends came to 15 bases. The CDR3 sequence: CASSEREVAGQETQYF. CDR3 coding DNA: TGTGCCAGCAGTGAAAGAGAGGTAGCTGGACAAGAGACCCAGTACTTC.

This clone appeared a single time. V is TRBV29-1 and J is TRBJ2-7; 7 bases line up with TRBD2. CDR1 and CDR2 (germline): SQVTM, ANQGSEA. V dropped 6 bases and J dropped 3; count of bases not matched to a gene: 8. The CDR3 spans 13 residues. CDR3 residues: CSVPGLGVYEQYF. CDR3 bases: TGCAGCGTCCCCGGACTAGGTGTCTACGAGCAGTACTTC.

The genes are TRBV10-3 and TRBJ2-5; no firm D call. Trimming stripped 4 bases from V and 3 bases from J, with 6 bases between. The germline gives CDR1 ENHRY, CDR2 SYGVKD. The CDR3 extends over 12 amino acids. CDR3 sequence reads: CAISAAEETQYF. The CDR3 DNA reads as TGTGCCATCAGTGCGGCGGAAGAGACCCAGTACTTC.

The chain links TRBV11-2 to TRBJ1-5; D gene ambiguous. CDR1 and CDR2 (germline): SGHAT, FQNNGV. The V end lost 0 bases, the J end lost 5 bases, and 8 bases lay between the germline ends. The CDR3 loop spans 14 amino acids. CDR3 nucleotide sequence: TGTGCCAGCAGCTTAGATCAAGCTCATCAGCCCCAGCATTTT. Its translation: CASSLDQAHQPQHF.

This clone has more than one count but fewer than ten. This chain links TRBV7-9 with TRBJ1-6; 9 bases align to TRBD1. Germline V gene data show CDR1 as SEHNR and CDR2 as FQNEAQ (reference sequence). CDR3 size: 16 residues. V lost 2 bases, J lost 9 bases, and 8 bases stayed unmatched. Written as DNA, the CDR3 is TGTGCCAGCAGCTTAACCGACAGGGGGTCTGGTTCACCCCTCCACTTT. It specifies CASSLTDRGSGSPLHF. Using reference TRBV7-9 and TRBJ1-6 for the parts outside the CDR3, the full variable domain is DTGVSQNPRHKITKRGQNVTFRCDPISEHNRLYWYRQTLGQGPEFLTYFQNEAQLEKSRLLSDRFSAERPKGSFSTLEIQRTEQGDSAMYLCASSLTDRGSGSPLHFGNGTRLTVT.

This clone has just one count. CDR3 amino acids: CSVELVPDTQYF. The CDR3 DNA reads TGCAGCGTTGAGTTGGTACCAGATACGCAGTATTTT. J is TRBJ2-3 and V is TRBV29-1; D remains unclear. Trimming cost V 3 bases and J 4 bases, with 8 bases left between them. The CDR3 covers 12 residues. Germline V lookup: CDR1 SQVTM, CDR2 ANQGSEA.

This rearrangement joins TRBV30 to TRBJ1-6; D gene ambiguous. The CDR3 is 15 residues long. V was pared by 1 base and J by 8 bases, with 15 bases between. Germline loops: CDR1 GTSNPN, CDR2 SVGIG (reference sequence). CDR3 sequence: CAWSASLRADSPLHF. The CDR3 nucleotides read TGTGCCTGGAGTGCCAGCCTTAGAGCGGATTCACCCCTCCACTTT.

CDR3 DNA sequence: TGTGCCAGCAGCGGGACTAGCGGGGCCTACGAGCAGTACTTC. It codes for CASSGTSGAYEQYF. V usage is TRBV6-5 and J usage is TRBJ2-7, with 13 bases lining up with TRBD2. The J segment lost 2 bases and the V segment lost 6 bases, leaving 1 base of the junction unmatched. CDR1 MNHEY and CDR2 SVGAGI come from the germline V gene. CDR3 length equals 14 residues.

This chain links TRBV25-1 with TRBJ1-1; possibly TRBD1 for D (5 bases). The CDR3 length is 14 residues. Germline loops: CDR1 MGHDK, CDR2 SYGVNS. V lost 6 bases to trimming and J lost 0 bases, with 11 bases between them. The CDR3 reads CASRFPGVNTEAFF. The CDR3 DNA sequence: TGTGCCAGCAGGTTTCCGGGGGTGAACACTGAAGCTTTCTTT.

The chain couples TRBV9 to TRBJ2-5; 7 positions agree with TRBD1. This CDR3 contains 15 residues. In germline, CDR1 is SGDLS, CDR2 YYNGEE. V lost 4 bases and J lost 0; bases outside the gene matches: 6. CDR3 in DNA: TGTGCCAGCAGCCTTACGACAGGGTACCAAGAGACCCAGTACTTC. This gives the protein CASSLTTGYQETQYF. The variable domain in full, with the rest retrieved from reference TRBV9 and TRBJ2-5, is DSGVTQTPKHLITATGQRVTLRCSPRSGDLSVYWYQQSLDQGLQFLIQYYNGEERAKGNILERFSAQQFPDLHSELNLSSLELGDSALYFCASSLTTGYQETQYFGPGTRLLVL.

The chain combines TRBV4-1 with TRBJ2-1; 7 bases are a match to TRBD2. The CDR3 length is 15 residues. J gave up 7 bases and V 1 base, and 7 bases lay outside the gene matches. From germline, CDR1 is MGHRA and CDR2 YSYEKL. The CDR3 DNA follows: TGCGCCAGCAGCCAAGGCCCGGGGGGATGGAATGAGCAGTTCTTC. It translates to CASSQGPGGWNEQFF.

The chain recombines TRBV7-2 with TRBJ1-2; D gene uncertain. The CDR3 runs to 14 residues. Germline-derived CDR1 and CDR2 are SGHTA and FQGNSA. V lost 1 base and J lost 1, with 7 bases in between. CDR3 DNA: TGTGCCAGCAGCTTAGGGGATCTTAACTATGGCTACACCTTC. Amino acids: CASSLGDLNYGYTF.

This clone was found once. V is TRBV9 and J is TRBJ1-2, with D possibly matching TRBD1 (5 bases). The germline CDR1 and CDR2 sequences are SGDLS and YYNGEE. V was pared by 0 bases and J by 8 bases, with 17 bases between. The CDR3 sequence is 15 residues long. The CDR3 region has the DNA TGTGCCAGCAGCGTAGCACCAGGGCCAGACCAAGGCTACACCTTC. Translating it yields CASSVAPGPDQGYTF.

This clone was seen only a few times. Here the CDR3 DNA reads TGTGCCAGCAGTTACTTACGGGGTAATTCACCCCTCCACTTT. Protein: CASSYLRGNSPLHF. The V call is TRBV6-5, the J call TRBJ1-6; D gene unclear. Germline CDR1 MNHEY, CDR2 SVGAGI. The V and J ends lost 1 base and 6 bases respectively, with 7 bases between them. This CDR3 spans 14 amino acids.

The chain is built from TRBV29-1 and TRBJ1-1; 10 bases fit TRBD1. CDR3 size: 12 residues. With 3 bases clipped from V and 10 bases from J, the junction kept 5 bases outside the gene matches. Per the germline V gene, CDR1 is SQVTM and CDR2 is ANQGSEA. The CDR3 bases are TGCAGCGTTGAGGGACAGGGGAATACAGCTTTCTTT. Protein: CSVEGQGNTAFF.

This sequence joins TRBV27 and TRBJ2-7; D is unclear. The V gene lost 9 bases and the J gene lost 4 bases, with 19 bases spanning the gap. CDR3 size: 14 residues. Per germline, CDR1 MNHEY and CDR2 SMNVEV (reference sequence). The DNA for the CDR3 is TGTGCCAGTAAACGTGCCCACGGCGGATACGAGCAGTACTTC. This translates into CASKRAHGGYEQYF.

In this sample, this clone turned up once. The CDR3 sequence is CASSSDGYEQYF. The CDR3 DNA sequence: TGTGCCAGCAGCTCGGACGGCTACGAGCAGTACTTC. The chain combines TRBV5-4 with TRBJ2-7; D ambiguous. The germline CDR1 and CDR2 sequences are SGHNT and YYREEE (reference sequence). Trimming stripped 3 bases from V and 3 bases from J, with 7 bases between. This CDR3 is 12 amino acids long.

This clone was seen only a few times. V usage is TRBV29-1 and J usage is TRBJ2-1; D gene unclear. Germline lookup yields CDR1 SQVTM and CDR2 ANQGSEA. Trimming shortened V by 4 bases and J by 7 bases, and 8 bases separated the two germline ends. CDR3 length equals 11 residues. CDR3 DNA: TGCAGCGTTGTTAAAGTAAATGAGCAGTTCTTC. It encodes CSVVKVNEQFF.

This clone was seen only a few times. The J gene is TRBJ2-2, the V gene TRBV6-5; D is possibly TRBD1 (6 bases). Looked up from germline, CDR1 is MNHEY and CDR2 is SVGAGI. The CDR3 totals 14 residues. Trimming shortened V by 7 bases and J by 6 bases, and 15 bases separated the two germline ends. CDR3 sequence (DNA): TGTGCCAGCACTACCCAGGGGCGCCCCGGGGAGCTGTTTTTT. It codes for CASTTQGRPGELFF.

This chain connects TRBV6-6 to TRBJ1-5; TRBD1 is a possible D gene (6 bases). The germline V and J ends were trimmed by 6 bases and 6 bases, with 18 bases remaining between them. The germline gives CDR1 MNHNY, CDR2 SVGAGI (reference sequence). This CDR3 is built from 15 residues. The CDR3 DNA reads TGTGCCAGCAGCCAAGGGACAACTATGGGTCAGCCCCAGCATTTT. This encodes CASSQGTTMGQPQHF.

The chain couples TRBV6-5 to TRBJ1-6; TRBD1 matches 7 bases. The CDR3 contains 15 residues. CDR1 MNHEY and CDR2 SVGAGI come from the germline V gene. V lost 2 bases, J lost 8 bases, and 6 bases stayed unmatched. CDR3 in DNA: TGTGCCAGCAGTTACGGAGACAGGGCAGATTCACCCCTCCACTTT. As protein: CASSYGDRADSPLHF.

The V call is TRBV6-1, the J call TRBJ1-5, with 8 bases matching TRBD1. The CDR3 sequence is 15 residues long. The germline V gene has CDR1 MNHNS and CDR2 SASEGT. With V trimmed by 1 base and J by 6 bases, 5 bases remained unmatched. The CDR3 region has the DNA TGTGCCAGCAGTGAAGTGGCAGGGGGCTCTCAGCCCCAGCATTTT. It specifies CASSEVAGGSQPQHF.

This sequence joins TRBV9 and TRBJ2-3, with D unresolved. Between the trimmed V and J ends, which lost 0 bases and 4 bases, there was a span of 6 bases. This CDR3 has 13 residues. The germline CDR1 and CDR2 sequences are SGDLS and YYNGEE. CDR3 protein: CASSVGSADTQYF. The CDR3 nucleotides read TGTGCCAGCAGCGTAGGGTCAGCAGATACGCAGTATTTT.

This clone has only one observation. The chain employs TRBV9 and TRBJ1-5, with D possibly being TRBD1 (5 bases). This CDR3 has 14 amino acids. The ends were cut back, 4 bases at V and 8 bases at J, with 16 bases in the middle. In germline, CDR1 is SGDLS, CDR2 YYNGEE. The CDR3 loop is CASSIRPGREPQHF. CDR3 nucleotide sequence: TGTGCCAGCAGCATCCGGCCAGGGAGAGAGCCCCAGCATTTT.

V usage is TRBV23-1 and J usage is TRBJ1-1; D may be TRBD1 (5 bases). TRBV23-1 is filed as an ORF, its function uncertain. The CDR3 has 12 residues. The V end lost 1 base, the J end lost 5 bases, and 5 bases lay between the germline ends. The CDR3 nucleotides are TGCGCCAGCAGTCAATGGGGGACTGAAGCTTTCTTT. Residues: CASSQWGTEAFF.

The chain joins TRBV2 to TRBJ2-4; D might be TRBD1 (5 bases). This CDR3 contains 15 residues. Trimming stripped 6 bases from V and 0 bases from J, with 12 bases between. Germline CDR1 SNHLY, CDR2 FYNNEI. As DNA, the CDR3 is TGTGCCAGCAGCGGATCCAGGGTAGCCAAAAACATTCAGTACTTC. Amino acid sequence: CASSGSRVAKNIQYF. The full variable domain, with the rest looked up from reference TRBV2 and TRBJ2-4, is EPEVTQTPSHQVTQMGQEVILRCVPISNHLYFYWYRQILGQKVEFLVSFYNNEISEKSEIFDDQFSVERPDGSNFTLKIRSTKLEDSAMYFCASSGSRVAKNIQYFGAGTRLSVL.